Listed below are T cell receptor beta chains from one sample, sequenced in a study of blood T cell repertoires in COVID-19. This table comes from immunoSEQ multiplex PCR, and its TCRdb copy is limited to in-frame clones, with some not included. The repertoire holds about 250,000 clones, with roughly 89% as singletons. Sequencing was carried out using peripheral blood. Every receptor here comes from a man under 40 with acute or convalescent COVID-19. CDR3s include the opening cysteine and the closing phenylalanine or tryptophan. A D gene is named only where the DNA matches it firmly. Part of the rows lack a size; the others show once, few, many or a class for expanded clones.

TRBJ1-1 TRBV30 - - CAWSRQNKGRTEAFF TGTGCCTGGAGTAGACAGAACAAGGGAAGGACTGAAGCTTTCTTT
TRBJ1-2 TRBV18 - - CASSSLRLVDGYTF TGTGCCAGCTCATCGTTGAGGCTTGTGGATGGCTACACCTTC
TRBJ2-7 TRBV28 - - CASSGQEWYEQYF TGTGCCAGCAGTGGGCAGGAATGGTACGAGCAGTACTTC
TRBJ2-1 TRBV5-5 - TRBD1 CASSWGQAYNEQFF TGTGCCAGCAGCTGGGGACAGGCCTACAATGAGCAGTTCTTC
TRBJ2-7 TRBV28 - - CASRERGYEQYF TGTGCCAGCAGGGAACGAGGCTACGAGCAGTACTTC
TRBJ1-6 TRBV7-9 few - CASSHFGTLNSPLHF TGTGCCAGCAGCCATTTCGGGACATTGAATTCACCCCTCCACTTT
TRBJ2-5 TRBV3-1/TRBV3-2 - TRBD2 CASSPGLAGKETQYF TGTGCCAGCAGCCCAGGACTAGCGGGGAAAGAGACCCAGTACTTC
TRBJ1-3 TRBV18 - - CASKGSSGNTIYF TGTGCCAGCAAAGGGAGCTCTGGAAACACCATATATTTT
TRBJ2-2 TRBV5-4 few TRBD1 CASSTGQGHITGELFF TGTGCCAGCAGCACGGGACAGGGCCATATCACCGGGGAGCTGTTTTTT
TRBJ2-1 TRBV19 - TRBD1 CASSFIGTGVGEQFF TGTGCCAGTAGTTTCATTGGGACAGGGGTCGGTGAGCAGTTCTTC
TRBJ1-2 TRBV28 - TRBD1 CASCRDRGRGNYGYTF TGTGCCAGCTGCCGGGACAGGGGAAGGGGGAACTATGGCTACACCTTC
TRBJ1-4 TRBV28 few - CASSLGGHTNEKLFF TGTGCCAGCAGTTTGGGAGGGCACACTAATGAAAAACTGTTTTTT
TRBJ1-4 TRBV7-2 few - CASSLYQEKLFF TGTGCCAGCAGCTTATACCAGGAAAAACTGTTTTTT
TRBJ1-1 TRBV11-3 - TRBD1 CASSLGTGGEAFF TGTGCCAGCAGCTTAGGGACAGGGGGTGAGGCTTTCTTT
TRBJ1-6 TRBV7-6 - TRBD1 CASSPGQGQPPLHF TGTGCCAGCAGCCCAGGACAGGGGCAACCACCCCTCCACTTT
TRBJ2-3 TRBV3-1/TRBV3-2 - - CASSKRDSNTDTQYF TGTGCCAGCAGCAAACGGGACTCCAACACAGATACGCAGTATTTT
TRBJ2-6 TRBV7-7 - - CAATGGASGANVLTF TGTGCCGCCACCGGTGGGGCGTCTGGGGCCAACGTCCTGACTTTC
TRBJ2-1 TRBV27 - TRBD1 CATSGFRDRVVNEQFF TGTGCCACCAGTGGGTTCCGGGACAGGGTTGTCAATGAGCAGTTCTTC
TRBJ2-1 TRBV11-3 - - CASSLGGTGTNEQFF TGTGCCAGCAGCTTAGGTGGGACTGGGACCAATGAGCAGTTCTTC
TRBJ2-3 TRBV7-2 - - CASSLGVRSYGDTQYF TGTGCCAGCAGCTTAGGGGTTCGGTCTTACGGGGATACGCAGTATTTT
TRBJ2-3 TRBV30 - TRBD2 CAWSGGGVDTQYF TGTGCCTGGAGCGGCGGGGGGGTGGATACGCAGTATTTT
TRBJ1-3 TRBV9 - TRBD1 CASSLTGFVGGNTIYF TGTGCCAGCAGCCTGACAGGGTTCGTGGGTGGAAACACCATATATTTT
TRBJ2-7 TRBV9 - - CASSVVGPALYEQYF TGTGCCAGCAGCGTAGTGGGGCCCGCTTTATACGAGCAGTACTTC
TRBJ1-2 TRBV5-1 - - CASSLEQGESYGYTF TGCGCCAGCAGCTTGGAACAGGGAGAGAGCTATGGCTACACCTTC
TRBJ2-7 TRBV5-4 - TRBD2 CASSLNRLAGTSYEQYF TGTGCCAGCAGCTTGAATAGACTAGCGGGTACTTCCTACGAGCAGTACTTC
TRBJ1-1 TRBV12-5 - - CASGEQAYEAFF TGTGCTAGTGGGGAACAGGCCTATGAAGCTTTCTTT